The T cell receptor beta chain described here comes from a study of blood T cell repertoires in COVID-19. Study summary: Samples came from the United States, Italy and Spain, spanning acute and convalescent COVID-19.

Some clones are missing from TCRdb's copy, which holds only in-frame ones; the method was immunoSEQ multiplex PCR. The sample has under 100,000 clones; roughly 90% are singletons. The CDR3 sequence is 14 residues long. With 7 bases removed from V and 8 bases from J, the gap between germline ends came to 20 bases. Germline V lookup: CDR1 MNHEY, CDR2 SVGAGI. V gene TRBV6-5 combines with J gene TRBJ1-2, with TRBD1 as a possible D gene (6 bases). The material sequenced was peripheral blood. This clonotype originated in a man over 45 with active COVID-19. The chain's CDR3 is CASTWDTPREGYTF. CDR3 sequence (DNA): TGTGCCAGCACCTGGGACACCCCGAGGGAAGGCTACACCTTC.